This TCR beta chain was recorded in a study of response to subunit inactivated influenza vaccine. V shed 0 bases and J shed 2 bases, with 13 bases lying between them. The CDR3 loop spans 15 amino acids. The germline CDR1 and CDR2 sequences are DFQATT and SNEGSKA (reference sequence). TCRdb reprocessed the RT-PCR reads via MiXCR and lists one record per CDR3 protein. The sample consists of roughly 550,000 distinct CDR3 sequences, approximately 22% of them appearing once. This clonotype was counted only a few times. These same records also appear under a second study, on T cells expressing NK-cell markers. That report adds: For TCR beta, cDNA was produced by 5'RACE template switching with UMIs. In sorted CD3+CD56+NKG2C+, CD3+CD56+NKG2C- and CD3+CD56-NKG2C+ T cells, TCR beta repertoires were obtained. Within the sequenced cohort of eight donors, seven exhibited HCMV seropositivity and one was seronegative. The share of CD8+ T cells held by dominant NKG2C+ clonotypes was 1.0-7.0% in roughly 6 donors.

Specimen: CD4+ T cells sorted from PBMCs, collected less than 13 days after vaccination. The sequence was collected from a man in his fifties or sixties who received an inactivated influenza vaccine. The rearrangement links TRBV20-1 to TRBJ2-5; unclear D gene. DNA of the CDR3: TGCAGTGCTAGAGATGGAGCCAGTCCACAAGAGACCCAGTACTTC. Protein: CSARDGASPQETQYF.